A selection of T cell receptor beta chains follows, all from one sample in a study of shared clonotypes between healthy human individuals. This table comes from immunoSEQ multiplex PCR, and its TCRdb copy is limited to in-frame clones, with some not included. This table holds about 2,500,000 clones, 90% to 95% found once. The sequencing sample was made of naive CD4+ T cells sorted from blood. These receptors all stem from a man aged 18 to 29 in good health. Each CDR3 is given without its conserved first and last residue. Clone size appears in some rows only: once, few, many, or a class for an expanded clone.

V	size	J	CDR3
TRBV30	once	TRBJ2-6	AWSSWDRASGANVLT
TRBV28	few	TRBJ2-7	ASSSHEQY
TRBV19	-	TRBJ2-3	ASTIGGDRRTPTQY
TRBV30	-	TRBJ1-5	ALKAGGGQPQH
TRBV13	-	TRBJ2-5	ASSLGGTVQETQY
TRBV6-5	-	TRBJ2-4	ASSKKKAKNIQY
TRBV2	few	TRBJ1-1	ASSVRENTEAF
TRBV5-4	-	TRBJ1-5	ASSLDQGVVRH
TRBV5-1	-	TRBJ2-3	ASGRLTTTDTQY
TRBV6-5	-	TRBJ1-2	ASSLTGGMGYT
TRBV29-1	-	TRBJ2-7	SVDRDRVTGEQY
TRBV30	-	TRBJ2-1	AWNVGKAYNEQF
TRBV19	once	TRBJ2-3	ASSIDLSGTGSTDTQY
TRBV2	-	TRBJ2-2	ASSTDFGSAGELF
TRBV7-2	-	TRBJ2-5	ASSPGDRTQY
TRBV6-1	-	TRBJ2-3	ASSEARGPRSTDTQY
TRBV7-2	-	TRBJ2-1	ASSLFLGGGNEQF
TRBV28	once	TRBJ1-4	ASRTGGANEKLF
TRBV6-6	-	TRBJ2-5	ASSSYLQNLQETQY
TRBV4-1	few	TRBJ1-5	ASSQEGGSNQPQH
TRBV11-1	-	TRBJ2-5	ASSSHPGLVQETQY
TRBV6-1	few	TRBJ1-6	ASSDFGVTLH